The 15 T cell receptor beta chains presented below share a single source sample, sequenced in a study of blood T cell repertoires in COVID-19. This table comes from immunoSEQ multiplex PCR, and its TCRdb copy is limited to in-frame clones, with some not included. This table has approximately 80,000 clones, 80% to 90% appearing once. The sequencing sample was made of peripheral blood. All receptors derive from a human donor in a cohort sampled during active COVID-19.

This chain links TRBV5-4 with TRBJ2-2, with TRBD2 matching 10 bases. The V and J ends lost 4 bases and 8 bases, in that order; junction bases with no gene match: 14. Per the germline V gene, CDR1 is SGHNT and CDR2 is YYREEE (reference sequence). This CDR3 comprises 17 residues. Here the CDR3 DNA reads TGTGCCAGCAGCCGGCCGCCAACTAGCGGGGCCGAAGGGGAGCTGTTTTTT. As protein: CASSRPPTSGAEGELFF.

The V gene is TRBV6-1, the J gene TRBJ1-1, with D unresolved. This CDR3 spans 13 amino acids. Germline V CDR1 and CDR2: MNHNS, SASEGT. Trimming cost V 3 bases and J 5 bases, with 10 bases left between them. CDR3 sequence reads: CASSESQATEAFF. The CDR3 nucleotides read TGTGCCAGCAGTGAGTCGCAGGCGACTGAAGCTTTCTTT.

This clone was seen only once. The chain is built from TRBV18 and TRBJ1-2; D is unclear. The V and J ends lost 0 bases and 3 bases respectively, with 8 bases between them. The CDR3 covers 14 residues. Looked up from germline, CDR1 is KGHSH and CDR2 is LQKENI. CDR3 DNA: TGTGCCAGCTCACCACCAGTAACAGACTATGGCTACACCTTC. It yields the protein CASSPPVTDYGYTF.

The chain has TRBV2 and TRBJ2-7; no clear D gene. Per the germline V gene, CDR1 is SNHLY and CDR2 is FYNNEI. This CDR3 is 12 amino acids long. Between the trimmed V and J ends, which lost 3 bases and 3 bases, there was a span of 6 bases. The CDR3 protein is CASSDIDYEQYF. In nucleotides, the CDR3 is TGTGCCAGCAGTGATATAGACTACGAGCAGTACTTC.

V is TRBV2 and J is TRBJ2-1; D remains ambiguous. CDR1 and CDR2 from the germline V gene are SNHLY and FYNNEI. The V end lost 5 bases, the J end lost 10 bases, and 9 bases lay between the germline ends. The CDR3 length is 11 residues. CDR3: CASSSPVEQFF. For the CDR3, the DNA is TGTGCCAGCAGTAGCCCCGTAGAGCAGTTCTTC.

V usage is TRBV6-2 or TRBV6-3 and J usage is TRBJ2-7, with 10 bases that match TRBD1. Trimming removed 4 bases from V and 7 bases from J; junction bases left unmatched: 7. The CDR3 runs 14 residues. In germline, CDR1 is MNHEY, CDR2 SVGEGT. CDR3 loop: CASSSRDRGREQYF. CDR3 sequence (DNA): TGTGCCAGCAGTTCCCGGGACAGGGGCCGAGAGCAGTACTTC.

The V call is TRBV6-5, the J call TRBJ2-7; possibly TRBD2 for D (6 bases). Trimming removed 2 bases from V and 6 bases from J, with 20 bases in between. The CDR3 runs 16 residues. The germline CDR1 and CDR2 sequences are MNHEY and SVGAGI. The chain's CDR3 is CASSYGLVDGGGEQYF. CDR3 bases: TGTGCCAGCAGTTACGGTCTAGTGGACGGGGGTGGCGAGCAGTACTTC.

As DNA, the CDR3 is TGTGCCAGCATGAGAGACAGGGACTACGAGCAGTACTTC. Translated: CASMRDRDYEQYF. The V and J genes are TRBV2 and TRBJ2-7; 7 bases line up with TRBD1. V lost 7 bases and J lost 3; bases outside the gene matches: 6. Germline lookup yields CDR1 SNHLY and CDR2 FYNNEI. This CDR3 comprises 13 residues. The whole variable domain, remainder taken from reference TRBV2 and TRBJ2-7, is EPEVTQTPSHQVTQMGQEVILRCVPISNHLYFYWYRQILGQKVEFLVSFYNNEISEKSEIFDDQFSVERPDGSNFTLKIRSTKLEDSAMYFCASMRDRDYEQYFGPGTRLTVT.

V is TRBV30 and J is TRBJ1-2; D is possibly TRBD1 (6 bases). This CDR3 region has 15 residues. Deletions cut 1 base from V and 7 bases from J, with 19 bases between. The germline V gene encodes CDR1 GTSNPN and CDR2 SVGIG (reference sequence). CDR3 region: CAWSGTQGFGGGYTF. The DNA of the CDR3 is TGTGCCTGGAGTGGAACACAGGGCTTCGGAGGTGGCTACACCTTC.

V gene TRBV18 combines with J gene TRBJ1-2, with 7 bases fitting TRBD1. Unmatched junction bases numbered 8, after V lost 5 bases and J lost 5 bases. Germline V CDR1 and CDR2: KGHSH, LQKENI. The CDR3 spans 14 residues. The chain's CDR3 is CASSTTGAPYGYTF. CDR3 nucleotides: TGTGCCAGCTCAACCACAGGGGCTCCGTATGGCTACACCTTC.

The rearrangement joins TRBV11-3 to TRBJ2-5; 13 bases agree with TRBD2. V trimming: 5 bases; J trimming: 5 bases; junction bases outside the gene matches: 11. The length of the CDR3 is 17 residues. Germline CDR1 and CDR2: SGHNT and YENEEA. The DNA for the CDR3 is TGTGCCAGCAGCCTCGGACTAGCGGGAGTCTCGGAGGAGACCCAGTACTTC. Translated: CASSLGLAGVSEETQYF.

V is TRBV29-1 and J is TRBJ2-3; D unresolved. Trimming removed 3 bases from V and 2 bases from J, with 15 bases in between. Germline CDR1 and CDR2: SQVTM and ANQGSEA. The CDR3 has 15 residues. The CDR3 is CSVDGDNIPTDTQYF. The CDR3 DNA is TGCAGCGTTGACGGAGATAACATCCCCACAGATACGCAGTATTTT.

This chain uses TRBV10-3 with TRBJ2-5, with D possibly TRBD1 on 6 matching bases. This CDR3 has 14 amino acids. Trimming shortened V by 6 bases and J by 5 bases, and 16 bases separated the two germline ends. CDR1 and CDR2 (germline): ENHRY, SYGVKD. CDR3 in amino acids: CAISGQSVGETQYF. For the CDR3, the DNA is TGTGCCATCAGCGGACAGTCAGTCGGGGAGACCCAGTACTTC.

V and J are TRBV6-5 and TRBJ1-1; 7 bases line up with TRBD1. The CDR3 consists of 13 residues. The germline gives CDR1 MNHEY, CDR2 SVGAGI. The trim removed 6 bases at V and 7 bases at J, leaving 8 bases unmatched. The CDR3 loop is CASRHDRVGEAFF. The CDR3 DNA reads as TGTGCCAGCAGACACGACAGGGTGGGTGAAGCTTTCTTT.

V and J are TRBV27 and TRBJ2-2; 7 bases are shared with TRBD2. Looked up from germline, CDR1 is MNHEY and CDR2 is SMNVEV (reference sequence). The CDR3 covers 15 residues. V shed 7 bases, J shed 6 bases, and the junction held 11 bases outside the gene matches. DNA of the CDR3: TGTGCCAGCACCCCCCGGGGGGTAAATCCCGGGGAGCTGTTTTTT. Its translation is CASTPRGVNPGELFF.